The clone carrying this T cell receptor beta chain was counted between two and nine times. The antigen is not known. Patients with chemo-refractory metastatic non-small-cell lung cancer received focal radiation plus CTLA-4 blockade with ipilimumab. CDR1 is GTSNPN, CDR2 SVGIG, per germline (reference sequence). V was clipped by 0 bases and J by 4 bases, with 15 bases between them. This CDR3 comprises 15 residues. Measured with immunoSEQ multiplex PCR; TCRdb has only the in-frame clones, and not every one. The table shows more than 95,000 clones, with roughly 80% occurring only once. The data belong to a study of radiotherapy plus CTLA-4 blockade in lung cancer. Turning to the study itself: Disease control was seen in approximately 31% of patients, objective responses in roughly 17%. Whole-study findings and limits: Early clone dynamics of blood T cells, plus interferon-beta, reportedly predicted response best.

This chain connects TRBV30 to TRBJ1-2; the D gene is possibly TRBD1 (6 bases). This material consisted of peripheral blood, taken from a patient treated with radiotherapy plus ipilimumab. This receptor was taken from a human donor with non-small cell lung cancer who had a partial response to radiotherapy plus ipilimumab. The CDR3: CAWSVLGAPGYGYTF. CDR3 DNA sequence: TGTGCCTGGAGTGTTTTGGGGGCCCCGGGCTATGGCTACACCTTC.